One and the same sample provided the 12 T cell receptor beta chains below, sequenced in a study of blood T cells in healthy people across ages. A sample-barcoded 5' primer and a J-beta primer mix were used in a second PCR of roughly 7 to 11 cycles. One entry per CDR3 protein results from TCRdb running MiXCR on the 5' RACE reads. The table records about 800,000 distinct CDR3 sequences, 58% of them present only once. Sequenced material: blood. These receptors were collected from a young man in good health.

The genes are TRBV7-2 and TRBJ2-7; no firm D call. V lost 5 bases and J lost 3, with 11 bases in between. From germline, CDR1 is SGHTA and CDR2 FQGNSA. The length of the CDR3 is 13 residues. The CDR3 coding sequence is TGTGCCAGCAGCCTTGAGGCCCACTACGAGCAGTACTTC. It encodes CASSLEAHYEQYF.

The chain recombines TRBV4-1 with TRBJ2-6, with D uncertain. This CDR3 has 17 amino acids. The germline gives CDR1 MGHRA, CDR2 YSYEKL. Trimming took 0 bases from V and 4 from J, leaving 13 bases between them. The CDR3 protein is CASSQEIDRAGANVLTF. CDR3 DNA sequence: TGCGCCAGCAGCCAAGAGATAGATAGGGCCGGGGCCAACGTCCTGACTTTC.

J is TRBJ2-4 and V is TRBV28, with 11 bases that match TRBD2. The DNA end favors TRBJ2-7, so the J call may be wrong. This CDR3 has 15 amino acids. Germline CDR1 is MDHEN and CDR2 is SYDVKM. The CDR3 loop reads CASRLTSGTSYEQYF. CDR3 DNA sequence: TGTGCCAGCAGGCTGACTAGCGGGACCTCCTACGAGCAGTACTTC.

This clonotype appeared once. This rearrangement joins TRBV6-1 to TRBJ2-5; 9 bases line up with TRBD2. The J call is uncertain, as TRBJ2-7 better fits the DNA end. Germline V gene sequence: CDR1 MNHNS, CDR2 SASEGT. The CDR3 has 16 amino acids. The CDR3: CASTSGATRGSYEQYF. DNA for the CDR3: TGTGCCAGCACTAGCGGGGCGACCCGCGGGTCCTACGAGCAGTACTTC.

The chain combines TRBV5-1 with TRBJ2-5; 10 positions agree with TRBD1. J was trimmed by 2 bases and V by 2 bases; bases with no gene match: 9. Per germline, CDR1 SGHRS and CDR2 YFSETQ. The CDR3 is made up of 17 amino acids. This CDR3 is CASSLGTGDLTQETQYF. CDR3 DNA: TGCGCCAGCAGCTTAGGGACAGGGGACCTTACTCAAGAGACCCAGTACTTC.

The chain combines TRBV28 with TRBJ2-3; TRBD2 agrees at 10 bases. The J segment lost 7 bases and the V segment lost 5 bases, leaving 9 bases of the junction unmatched. Germline CDR1 and CDR2: MDHEN and SYDVKM. The CDR3 loop spans 15 amino acids. This CDR3 is CASSRLAGDLNTQYF. CDR3 nucleotides: TGTGCCAGCAGTCGTCTAGCGGGAGACCTGAATACGCAGTATTTT. The full variable domain, completed using reference TRBV28 and TRBJ2-3, is DVKVTQSSRYLVKRTGEKVFLECVQDMDHENMFWYRQDPGLGLRLIYFSYDVKMKEKGDIPEGYSVSREKKERFSLILESASTNQTSMYLCASSRLAGDLNTQYFGPGTRLTVL.

The chain employs TRBV10-3 and TRBJ2-5; the match to TRBD2 covers 7 bases. This CDR3 comprises 15 residues. In germline, CDR1 is ENHRY, CDR2 SYGVKD. V shed 6 bases, J shed 2 bases, and the junction held 9 bases outside the gene matches. The CDR3 reads CAIRGIAGVQETQYF. In DNA, the CDR3 is TGTGCCATCAGAGGAATCGCGGGAGTGCAAGAGACCCAGTACTTC.

The chain links TRBV7-2 to TRBJ2-7; maybe TRBD2 (5 bases). Trimming stripped 5 bases from V and 3 bases from J, with 17 bases between. The CDR3 contains 15 residues. CDR1 SGHTA and CDR2 FQGNSA come from the germline V gene. The CDR3 coding sequence is TGTGCCAGCAGCCCCGGAGGCCTCAAGTTCTACGAGCAGTACTTC. This gives the protein CASSPGGLKFYEQYF. The entire variable domain, with the rest obtained from reference TRBV7-2 and TRBJ2-7, is as follows: GAGVSQSPSNKVTEKGKDVELRCDPISGHTALYWYRQSLGQGLEFLIYFQGNSAPDKSGLPSDRFSAERTGGSVSTLTIQRTQQEDSAVYLCASSPGGLKFYEQYFGPGTRLTVT.

The J gene is TRBJ1-2, the V gene TRBV20-1; no firm D call. V lost 1 base, J lost 5 bases, and 14 bases lay in between. CDR1 DFQATT and CDR2 SNEGSKA come from the germline V gene (reference sequence). This CDR3 spans 14 amino acids. DNA for the CDR3: TGCAGTGCTAGAGTAACGGGAGGATCTTATGGCTACACCTTC. Translation gives CSARVTGGSYGYTF.

This clonotype turned up a few times. The chain has TRBV10-3 and TRBJ2-7; unclear D gene. The CDR3 is made up of 13 amino acids. V was shortened by 6 bases and J by 0 bases, with 9 bases between the two germline ends. Germline assignment: CDR1 ENHRY and CDR2 SYGVKD. The CDR3 reads CAIRPLSSYEQYF. The DNA of the CDR3 is TGTGCCATCAGGCCACTTAGCTCCTACGAGCAGTACTTC.

The V and J genes are TRBV14 and TRBJ2-5, with D maybe TRBD1 (6 bases). The J call may be faulty, since TRBJ2-7 better matches the DNA end. The CDR3 contains 13 residues. Germline V lookup: CDR1 SGHDN, CDR2 FVKESK. CDR3 DNA sequence: TGTGCCAGCAGCCGAGTACAGGGTTACGAGCAGTACTTC. Translation gives CASSRVQGYEQYF.

This clonotype was counted only a few times. The junction does not match germline at one end; this may be a read error. The CDR3 is CASSLTPFTVAFF. The CDR3 DNA sequence: TGTGCCAGCAGCCTCACCCCCTTTACTGTAGCTTTCTTT. The chain carries TRBV7-2 and TRBJ1-1; D ambiguous. Germline V gene sequence: CDR1 SGHTA, CDR2 FQGNSA. This CDR3 spans 13 amino acids.